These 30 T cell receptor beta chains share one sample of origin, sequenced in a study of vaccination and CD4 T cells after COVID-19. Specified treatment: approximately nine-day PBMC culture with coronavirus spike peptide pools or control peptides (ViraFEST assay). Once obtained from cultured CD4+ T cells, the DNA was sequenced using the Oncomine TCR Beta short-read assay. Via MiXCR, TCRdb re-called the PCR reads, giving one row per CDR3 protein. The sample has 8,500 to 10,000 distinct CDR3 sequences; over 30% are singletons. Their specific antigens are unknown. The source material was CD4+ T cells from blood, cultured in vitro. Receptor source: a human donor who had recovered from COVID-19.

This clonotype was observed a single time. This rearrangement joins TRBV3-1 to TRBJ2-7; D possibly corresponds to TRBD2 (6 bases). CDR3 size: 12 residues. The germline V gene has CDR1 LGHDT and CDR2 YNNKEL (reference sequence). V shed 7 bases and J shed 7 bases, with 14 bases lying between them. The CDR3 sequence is CASTDPGEEQYF. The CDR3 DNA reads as TGTGCCAGCACCGACCCGGGGGAGGAGCAGTACTTC.

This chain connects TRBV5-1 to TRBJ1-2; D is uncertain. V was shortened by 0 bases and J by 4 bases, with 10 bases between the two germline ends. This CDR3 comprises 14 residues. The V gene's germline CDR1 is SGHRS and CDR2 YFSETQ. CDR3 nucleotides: TGCGCCAGCAGCTTGGCCGAGCGGGTCTATGGCTACACCTTC. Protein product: CASSLAERVYGYTF.

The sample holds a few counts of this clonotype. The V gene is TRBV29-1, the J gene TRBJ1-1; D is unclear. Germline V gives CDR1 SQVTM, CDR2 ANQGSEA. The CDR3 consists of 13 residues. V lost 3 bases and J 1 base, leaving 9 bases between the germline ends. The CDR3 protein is CSVEGRANTEAFF. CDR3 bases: TGCAGCGTTGAGGGGAGGGCGAACACTGAAGCTTTCTTT.

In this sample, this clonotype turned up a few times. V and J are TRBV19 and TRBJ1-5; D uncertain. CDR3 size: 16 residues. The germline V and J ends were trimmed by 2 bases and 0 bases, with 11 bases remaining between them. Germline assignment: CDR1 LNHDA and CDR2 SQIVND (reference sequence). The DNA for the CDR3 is TGTGCCAGTAGTATACTCCGGGGATTTAGCAATCAGCCCCAGCATTTT. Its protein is CASSILRGFSNQPQHF.

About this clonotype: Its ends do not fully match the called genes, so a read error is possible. The CDR3 loop reads CASSLGGKGPETQYF. In DNA form, the CDR3 reads TGTGCTAGCAGCTTAGGGGGCAAGGGTCCAGAGACCCAGTACTTC. The rearrangement uses TRBV7-7 and TRBJ2-5, with 7 bases lining up with TRBD1. This CDR3 has 15 amino acids. Germline CDR1 is SSHAT and CDR2 is FNYEAQ (reference sequence).

The CDR3 sequence: CASSSGTGVNTIYF. The CDR3 DNA is TGTGCCAGCTCATCTGGGACAGGGGTAAACACCATATATTTT. The chain employs TRBV18 and TRBJ1-3, with TRBD1 identical over 10 bases. Germline CDR1 is KGHSH and CDR2 is LQKENI. The CDR3 has 14 residues. Germline trimming cut 5 bases from V and 6 bases from J; bases unmatched to any gene: 4.

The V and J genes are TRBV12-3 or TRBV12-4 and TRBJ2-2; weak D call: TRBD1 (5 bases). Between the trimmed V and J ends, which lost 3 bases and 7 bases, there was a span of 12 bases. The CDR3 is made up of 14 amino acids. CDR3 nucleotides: TGTGCCAGCAGTTTTAACAGGCGAGGCGGGGAGCTGTTTTTT. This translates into CASSFNRRGGELFF.

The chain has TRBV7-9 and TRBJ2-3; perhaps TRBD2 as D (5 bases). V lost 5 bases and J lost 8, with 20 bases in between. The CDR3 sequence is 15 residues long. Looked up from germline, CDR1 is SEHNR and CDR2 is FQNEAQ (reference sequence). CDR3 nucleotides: TGTGCCAGCAGCGTGGCCCTAACGGGGAGTGGTACGCAGTATTTT. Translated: CASSVALTGSGTQYF. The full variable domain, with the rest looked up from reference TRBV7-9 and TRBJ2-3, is DTGVSQNPRHKITKRGQNVTFRCDPISEHNRLYWYRQTLGQGPEFLTYFQNEAQLEKSRLLSDRFSAERPKGSFSTLEIQRTEQGDSAMYLCASSVALTGSGTQYFGPGTRLTVL.

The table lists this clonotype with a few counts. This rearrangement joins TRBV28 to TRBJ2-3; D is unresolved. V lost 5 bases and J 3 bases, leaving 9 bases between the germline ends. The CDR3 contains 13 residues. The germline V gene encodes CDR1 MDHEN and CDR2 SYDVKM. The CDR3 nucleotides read TGTGCCAGCAGTAAGGGTTGGACAGATACGCAGTATTTT. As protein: CASSKGWTDTQYF.

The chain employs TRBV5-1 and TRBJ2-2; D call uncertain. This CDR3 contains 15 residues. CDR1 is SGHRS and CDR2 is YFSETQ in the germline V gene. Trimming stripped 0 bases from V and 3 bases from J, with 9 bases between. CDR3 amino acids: CASSLDRVDTGELFF. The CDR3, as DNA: TGCGCCAGCAGCTTGGATCGTGTGGACACCGGGGAGCTGTTTTTT.

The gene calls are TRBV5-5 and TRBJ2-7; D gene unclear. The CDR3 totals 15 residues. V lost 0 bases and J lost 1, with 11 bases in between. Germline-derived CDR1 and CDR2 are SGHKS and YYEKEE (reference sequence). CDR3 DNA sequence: TGTGCCAGCAGCTTGGTGGGCAGTGAATCCTACGAGCAGTACTTC. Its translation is CASSLVGSESYEQYF.

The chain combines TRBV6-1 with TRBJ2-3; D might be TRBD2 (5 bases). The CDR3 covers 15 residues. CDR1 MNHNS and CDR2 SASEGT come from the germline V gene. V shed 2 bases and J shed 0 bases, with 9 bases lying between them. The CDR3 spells CASSELRGSTDTQYF. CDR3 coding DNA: TGTGCCAGCAGTGAATTAAGAGGGAGCACAGATACGCAGTATTTT.

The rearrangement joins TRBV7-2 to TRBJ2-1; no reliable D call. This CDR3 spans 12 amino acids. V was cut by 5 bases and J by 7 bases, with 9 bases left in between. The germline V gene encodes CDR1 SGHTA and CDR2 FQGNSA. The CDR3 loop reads CASSLISNEQFF. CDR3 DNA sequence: TGTGCCAGCAGCCTCATATCAAATGAGCAGTTCTTC.

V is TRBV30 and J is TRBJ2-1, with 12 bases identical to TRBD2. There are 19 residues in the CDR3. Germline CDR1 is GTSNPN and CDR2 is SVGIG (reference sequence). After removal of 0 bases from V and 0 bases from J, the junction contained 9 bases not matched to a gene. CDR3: CAWSVASGGANPSYNEQFF. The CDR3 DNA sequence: TGTGCCTGGAGTGTGGCTAGCGGGGGGGCCAATCCCTCCTACAATGAGCAGTTCTTC.

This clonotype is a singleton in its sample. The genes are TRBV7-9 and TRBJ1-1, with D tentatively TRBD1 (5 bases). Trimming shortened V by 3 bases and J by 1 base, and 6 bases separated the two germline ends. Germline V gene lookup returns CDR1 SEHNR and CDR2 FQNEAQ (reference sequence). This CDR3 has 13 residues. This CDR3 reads CASSLTENTEAFF. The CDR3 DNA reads TGTGCCAGCAGCTTGACAGAGAACACTGAAGCTTTCTTT.

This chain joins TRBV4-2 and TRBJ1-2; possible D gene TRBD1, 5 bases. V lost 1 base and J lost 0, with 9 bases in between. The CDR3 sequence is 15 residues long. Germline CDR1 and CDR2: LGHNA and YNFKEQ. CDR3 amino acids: CASSQGDGTNYGYTF. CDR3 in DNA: TGTGCCAGCAGCCAAGGGGACGGAACTAACTATGGCTACACCTTC.

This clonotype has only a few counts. The DNA for the CDR3 is TGTGCCAGCAGCCCCCCCAGGACAGACATGAACACTGAAGCTTTCTTT. Its translation is CASSPPRTDMNTEAFF. V is TRBV11-3 and J is TRBJ1-1; possibly TRBD1 for D (6 bases). The V gene's germline CDR1 is SGHNT and CDR2 YENEEA. Deletions cut 5 bases from V and 0 bases from J, with 16 bases between. The CDR3 contains 16 residues. Looking up the rest from reference TRBV11-3 and TRBJ1-1 gives the full variable domain: EAGVVQSPRYKIIEKKQPVAFWCNPISGHNTLYWYLQNLGQGPELLIRYENEEAVDDSQLPKDRFSAERLKGVDSTLKIQPAELGDSAVYLCASSPPRTDMNTEAFFGQGTRLTVV.

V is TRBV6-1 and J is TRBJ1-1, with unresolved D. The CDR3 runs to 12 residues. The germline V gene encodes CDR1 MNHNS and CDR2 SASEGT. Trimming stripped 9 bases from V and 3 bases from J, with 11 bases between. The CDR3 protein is CASRVGDTEAFF. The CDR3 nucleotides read TGTGCCAGTCGAGTTGGGGACACTGAAGCTTTCTTT.

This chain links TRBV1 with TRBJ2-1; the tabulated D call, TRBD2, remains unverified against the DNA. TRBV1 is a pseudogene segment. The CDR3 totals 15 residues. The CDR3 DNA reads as TGCACCAGCAGCCAAGGTCCGGGGAGGGGACATGAGCAGTTCTTC. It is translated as CTSSQGPGRGHEQFF.

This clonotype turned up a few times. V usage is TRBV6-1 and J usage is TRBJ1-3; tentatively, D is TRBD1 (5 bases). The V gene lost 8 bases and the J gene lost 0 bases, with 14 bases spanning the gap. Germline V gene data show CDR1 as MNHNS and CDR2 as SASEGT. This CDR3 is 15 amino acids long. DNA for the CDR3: TGTGCCAGCTCGAGGGGAGGTCTCTCTGGAAACACCATATATTTT. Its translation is CASSRGGLSGNTIYF.

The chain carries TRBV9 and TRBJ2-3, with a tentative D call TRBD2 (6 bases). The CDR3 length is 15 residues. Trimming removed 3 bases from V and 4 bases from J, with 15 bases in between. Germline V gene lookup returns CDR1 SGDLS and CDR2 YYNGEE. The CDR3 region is CASSDRGTSADTQYF. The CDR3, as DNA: TGTGCCAGCAGCGACCGGGGGACCAGCGCAGATACGCAGTATTTT.

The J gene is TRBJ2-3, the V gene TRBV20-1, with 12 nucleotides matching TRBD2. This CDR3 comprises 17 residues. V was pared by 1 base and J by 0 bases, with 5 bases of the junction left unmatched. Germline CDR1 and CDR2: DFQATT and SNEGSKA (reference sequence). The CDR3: CSARGLAGDTSTDTQYF. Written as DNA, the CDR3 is TGCAGTGCTAGAGGACTAGCGGGGGACACTAGCACAGATACGCAGTATTTT.

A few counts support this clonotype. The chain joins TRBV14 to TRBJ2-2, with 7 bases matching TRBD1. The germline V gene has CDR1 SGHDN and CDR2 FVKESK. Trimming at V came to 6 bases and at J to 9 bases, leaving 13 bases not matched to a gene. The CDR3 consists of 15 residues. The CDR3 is CASSPRQGRHRELFF. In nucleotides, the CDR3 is TGTGCCAGCAGTCCGCGACAGGGTCGGCACCGGGAGCTGTTTTTT.

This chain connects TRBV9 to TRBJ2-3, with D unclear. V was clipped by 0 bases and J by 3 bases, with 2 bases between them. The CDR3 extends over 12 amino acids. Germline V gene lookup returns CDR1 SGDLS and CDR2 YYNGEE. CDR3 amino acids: CASSVETDTQYF. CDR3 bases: TGTGCCAGCAGCGTAGAGACAGATACGCAGTATTTT. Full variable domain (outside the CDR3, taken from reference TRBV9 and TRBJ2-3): DSGVTQTPKHLITATGQRVTLRCSPRSGDLSVYWYQQSLDQGLQFLIQYYNGEERAKGNILERFSAQQFPDLHSELNLSSLELGDSALYFCASSVETDTQYFGPGTRLTVL.

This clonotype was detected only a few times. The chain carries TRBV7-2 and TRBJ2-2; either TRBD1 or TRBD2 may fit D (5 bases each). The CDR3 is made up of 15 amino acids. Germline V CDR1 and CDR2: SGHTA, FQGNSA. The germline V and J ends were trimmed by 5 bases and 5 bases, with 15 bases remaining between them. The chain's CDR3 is CASSPAEGFTGELFF. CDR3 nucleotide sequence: TGTGCCAGCAGCCCGGCTGAGGGGTTTACCGGGGAGCTGTTTTTT.

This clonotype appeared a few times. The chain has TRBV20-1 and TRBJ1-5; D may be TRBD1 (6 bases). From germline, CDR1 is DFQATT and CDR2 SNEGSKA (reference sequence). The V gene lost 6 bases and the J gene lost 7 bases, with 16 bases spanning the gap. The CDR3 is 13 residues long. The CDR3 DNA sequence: TGCAGTGCCCCAAGGGGGATTCGGCAGCCCCAGCATTTT. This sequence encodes CSAPRGIRQPQHF.

In DNA, the CDR3 is TGCGCCAGCAGCCAACCTGGTGGGTATTCTGGAAACACCATATATTTT. Translation gives CASSQPGGYSGNTIYF. The chain couples TRBV4-1 to TRBJ1-3; D uncertain. This CDR3 comprises 16 residues. V dropped 2 bases and J dropped 1 base, with 12 bases sitting between them. Germline loops: CDR1 MGHRA, CDR2 YSYEKL.

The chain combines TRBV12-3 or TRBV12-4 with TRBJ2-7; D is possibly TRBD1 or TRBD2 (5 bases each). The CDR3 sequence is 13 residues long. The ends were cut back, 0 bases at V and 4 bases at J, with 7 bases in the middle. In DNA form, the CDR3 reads TGTGCCAGCAGTTTAGCGTGGGGGTACGAGCAGTACTTC. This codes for CASSLAWGYEQYF.

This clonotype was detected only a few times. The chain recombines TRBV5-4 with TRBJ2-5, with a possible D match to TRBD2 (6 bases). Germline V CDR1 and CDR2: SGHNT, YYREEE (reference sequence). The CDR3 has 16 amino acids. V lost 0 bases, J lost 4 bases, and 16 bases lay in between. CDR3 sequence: CASSLGGAGFLETQYF. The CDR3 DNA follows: TGTGCCAGCAGCTTGGGCGGGGCCGGGTTCCTAGAGACCCAGTACTTC.

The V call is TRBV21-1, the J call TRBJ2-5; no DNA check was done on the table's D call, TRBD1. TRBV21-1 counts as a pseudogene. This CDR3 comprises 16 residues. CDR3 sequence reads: CASSKWCRVMEETQYF. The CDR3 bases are TGTGCCAGCAGCAAATGGTGCAGGGTAATGGAAGAGACCCAGTACTTC.